This passage covers 15 T cell receptor beta chains from one sample sequenced in a study of blood T cell repertoires in COVID-19. TCRdb keeps only in-frame clones here, not all; method: immunoSEQ multiplex PCR. The repertoire has a few hundred thousand clones, around 80% of them found once; the top ten carry 1.4%. Material: peripheral blood. Receptor source: a woman in her forties who had recovered from COVID-19.

CDR3: CASSFLTGLNPVANYGYTF. CDR3 coding DNA: TGTGCCAGCAGCTTCCTGACAGGGCTAAACCCAGTAGCTAACTATGGCTACACCTTC. The chain joins TRBV5-6 to TRBJ1-2; TRBD1 matches 7 bases. Germline CDR1 is SGHDT and CDR2 is YYEEEE. J lost 0 bases, V lost 2 bases, and 16 bases had no gene match. The CDR3 consists of 19 residues.

CDR3 loop: CASSAKARDRYTDTQYF. DNA of the CDR3: TGTGCCAGCAGCGCCAAAGCCCGGGACAGGTATACAGATACGCAGTATTTT. The chain couples TRBV21-1 to TRBJ2-3; no DNA check was done on the table's D call, TRBD1. TRBV21-1 is described as a pseudogene. CDR3 length: 17 amino acids.

The V and J genes are TRBV2 and TRBJ2-5; the match to TRBD2 covers 9 bases. The V gene end was trimmed by 7 bases and the J gene end by 1 base; junction bases not matched to a gene: 1. Germline lookup yields CDR1 SNHLY and CDR2 FYNNEI. The CDR3 extends over 13 amino acids. The CDR3 here is CASKRGAQETQYF. The DNA of the CDR3 is TGTGCCAGCAAGCGGGGGGCCCAAGAGACCCAGTACTTC.

This chain joins TRBV6-2 or TRBV6-3 and TRBJ1-2; 8 bases align to TRBD1. Germline V gene lookup returns CDR1 MNHEY and CDR2 SVGEGT. The V segment lost 5 bases and the J segment 3 bases; nucleotides outside the gene matches: 2. CDR3 length equals 13 residues. The CDR3 sequence: CASSPGGHYGYTF. DNA for the CDR3: TGTGCCAGCAGTCCAGGGGGCCACTATGGCTACACCTTC.

The V and J genes are TRBV29-1 and TRBJ2-1; D gene unclear. CDR3 length: 10 amino acids. Per germline, CDR1 SQVTM and CDR2 ANQGSEA. V lost 3 bases and J lost 5, with 2 bases in between. The CDR3 sequence: CSVDDNEQFF. DNA for the CDR3: TGCAGCGTTGACGACAATGAGCAGTTCTTC.

The rearrangement uses TRBV5-5 and TRBJ1-5; TRBD1 matches at 9 bases. V shed 4 bases and J 0 bases; nucleotides not matched to a gene: 8. This CDR3 has 17 residues. CDR1 and CDR2 (germline): SGHKS, YYEKEE (reference sequence). Written as DNA, the CDR3 is TGTGCCAGCAGCGGAGGGACAGGGAGCTATAGCAATCAGCCCCAGCATTTT. Its translation is CASSGGTGSYSNQPQHF. The variable domain in full, with the rest retrieved from reference TRBV5-5 and TRBJ1-5, is DAGVTQSPTHLIKTRGQQVTLRCSPISGHKSVSWYQQVLGQGPQFIFQYYEKEERGRGNFPDRFSARQFPNYSSELNVNALLLGDSALYLCASSGGTGSYSNQPQHFGDGTRLSIL.

The gene calls are TRBV6-5 and TRBJ1-1, with unresolved D. V lost 11 bases and J lost 2, with 18 bases in between. Per the germline V gene, CDR1 is MNHEY and CDR2 is SVGAGI. The CDR3 runs to 14 residues. The CDR3 coding sequence is TGTGCCGCTCGTGAGGGAGGGCTCAACACTGAAGCTTTCTTT. The encoded protein is CAAREGGLNTEAFF.

CDR3 DNA: TGCGCCAGCAACGGGGGGACTAGCACAGATACGCAGTATTTT. Translation gives CASNGGTSTDTQYF. The V gene is TRBV5-1, the J gene TRBJ2-3; the match to TRBD2 covers 7 bases. This CDR3 has 14 residues. Trimming removed 6 bases from V and 0 bases from J; junction bases left unmatched: 4. CDR1 is SGHRS, CDR2 YFSETQ, per germline.

The chain recombines TRBV19 with TRBJ1-2; 8 bases map to TRBD1. The germline CDR1 and CDR2 sequences are LNHDA and SQIVND (reference sequence). CDR3 length equals 16 residues. V shed 1 base, J shed 2 bases, and the junction held 6 bases outside the gene matches. The CDR3 here is CASSIVLAGGNYGYTF. DNA for the CDR3: TGTGCCAGTAGTATAGTATTGGCAGGGGGCAACTATGGCTACACCTTC.

This chain connects TRBV19 to TRBJ1-2; maybe TRBD1 (6 bases). V lost 6 bases to trimming and J lost 8 bases, with 16 bases between them. There are 13 residues in the CDR3. Per germline, CDR1 LNHDA and CDR2 SQIVND (reference sequence). The CDR3 coding sequence is TGTGCCAGTAGGCTTACAGGGAAGGTAGGCTACACCTTC. This encodes CASRLTGKVGYTF.

The rearrangement joins TRBV30 to TRBJ2-5; TRBD2 matches 8 bases. The CDR3 extends over 16 amino acids. V gave up 5 bases and J gave up 5 bases; unmatched junction bases: 16. CDR1 and CDR2 (germline): GTSNPN, SVGIG (reference sequence). CDR3 nucleotides: TGTGCCTGGGGCACGGGGGGGCCTGGTGGAGGGGAGACCCAGTACTTC. The encoded protein is CAWGTGGPGGGETQYF.

The chain carries TRBV7-9 and TRBJ2-5, with 8 nucleotides matching TRBD1. The germline CDR1 and CDR2 sequences are SEHNR and FQNEAQ (reference sequence). V dropped 5 bases and J dropped 5; count of bases not matched to a gene: 10. The CDR3 totals 15 residues. Here the CDR3 DNA reads TGTGCCAGCAGCCCCGATAACAGGGGGTGGGAGACCCAGTACTTC. Translating it yields CASSPDNRGWETQYF.

The chain combines TRBV15 with TRBJ1-5; tentatively, D is TRBD1 (5 bases). The CDR3 is 13 residues long. V lost 1 base and J lost 6, with 7 bases in between. The germline CDR1 and CDR2 sequences are LNHNV and YYDKDF (reference sequence). The CDR3 bases are TGTGCCACCAGCAGAGGACAGCTTCAGCCCCAGCATTTT. Protein sequence: CATSRGQLQPQHF.

The chain combines TRBV24-1 with TRBJ1-2; D is unclear. V was pared by 1 base and J by 8 bases, with 10 bases between. CDR3 length equals 13 residues. Germline V lookup: CDR1 KGHDR, CDR2 SFDVKD. This chain's CDR3 is CATSDFGNVGYTF. CDR3 DNA sequence: TGTGCCACCAGTGATTTTGGCAATGTGGGCTACACCTTC.

The CDR3 region has the DNA TGTGCCAGCAGCATATTCCTTTCGGGCTCGCGGGAGGAGCAGTACTTC. It yields the protein CASSIFLSGSREEQYF. The chain uses TRBV13 and TRBJ2-7, with 7 positions matching TRBD2. Germline V gives CDR1 PRHDT, CDR2 FYEKMQ (reference sequence). CDR3 length: 16 amino acids. J lost 7 bases, V lost 5 bases, and 17 bases had no gene match.